One sample yielded the 31 T cell receptor beta chains listed below, sequenced in a study of OX40 agonist ivuxolimab in advanced cancers. This table comes from immunoSEQ multiplex PCR, and its TCRdb copy is limited to in-frame clones, with some not included. The sample holds under 75,000 clones, approximately 88% seen once. The specimen comprised CD4+ or CD8+ T cells sorted from blood, sampled in a trial of the OX40 agonist ivuxolimab. The receptors come from an adult with an advanced solid tumor such as melanoma, head and neck, liver or kidney cancer.

The chain is built from TRBV5-1 and TRBJ2-7; 11 bases agree with TRBD1. This CDR3 is 20 amino acids long. Germline V gene sequence: CDR1 SGHRS, CDR2 YFSETQ. V dropped 2 bases and J dropped 4; count of bases not matched to a gene: 20. This CDR3 is CASSFSRAGNPGQGVYEQYF. The CDR3, as DNA: TGCGCCAGCAGCTTTAGCAGAGCTGGCAATCCGGGACAGGGGGTTTACGAGCAGTACTTC.

This clone was detected a few times. The gene calls are TRBV1 and TRBJ2-1; the table's D call, TRBD2, has no DNA check behind it. TRBV1 is a pseudogene. This CDR3 comprises 12 residues. CDR3 nucleotide sequence: TGCACCAGTCCAAGGACTAGACATGAGCAGTTCTTC. Protein sequence: CTSPRTRHEQFF.

The V call is TRBV2, the J call TRBJ1-5; the D gene is possibly TRBD1 (6 bases). This CDR3 is built from 14 residues. Trimming took 1 base from V and 6 from J, leaving 10 bases between them. The germline CDR1 and CDR2 sequences are SNHLY and FYNNEI. The CDR3 spells CASSEDRVGQPQHF. Here the CDR3 DNA reads TGTGCCAGCAGTGAAGACAGGGTAGGTCAGCCCCAGCATTTT.

This chain links TRBV4-1 with TRBJ2-7; a weak D match, TRBD1 (6 bases). Germline V CDR1 and CDR2: MGHRA, YSYEKL. There are 17 residues in the CDR3. Deletions cut 2 bases from V and 3 bases from J, with 20 bases between. The CDR3 loop is CASSQFITGSVGYEQYF. The CDR3, as DNA: TGCGCCAGCAGCCAATTCATCACAGGGTCGGTCGGCTACGAGCAGTACTTC.

This chain joins TRBV5-1 and TRBJ2-5, with 8 nucleotides matching TRBD2. The CDR3 totals 16 residues. Germline V gives CDR1 SGHRS, CDR2 YFSETQ. With V trimmed by 6 bases and J by 5 bases, 15 bases remained unmatched. This CDR3 reads CASTLSPTSGGETQYF. CDR3 nucleotides: TGCGCCAGCACCCTCTCCCCTACTAGCGGTGGGGAGACCCAGTACTTC.

This clone came up a few times. The rearrangement uses TRBV10-1 and TRBJ1-1; D is ambiguous. CDR1 WNHNN and CDR2 SYGVQD come from the germline V gene (reference sequence). The V gene lost 5 bases and the J gene lost 6 bases, with 7 bases spanning the gap. The CDR3 has 11 amino acids. CDR3 sequence (DNA): TGCGCCAGCAGTAAGGGAGCTGAAGCTTTCTTT. Translating gives CASSKGAEAFF.

This chain uses TRBV5-1 with TRBJ1-4, with 9 bases identical to TRBD1. V gave up 4 bases and J gave up 8 bases; unmatched junction bases: 6. CDR1 SGHRS and CDR2 YFSETQ come from the germline V gene. The CDR3 is 14 amino acids. For the CDR3, the DNA is TGCGCCAGCAGCCCCGGGACAGGGAAGGAAAAACTGTTTTTT. This encodes CASSPGTGKEKLFF.

This rearrangement joins TRBV5-6 to TRBJ2-7, with D perhaps matching TRBD1 (7 bases). This CDR3 contains 16 residues. The V gene lost 4 bases and the J gene lost 3 bases, with 20 bases spanning the gap. Germline V gene sequence: CDR1 SGHDT, CDR2 YYEEEE. As DNA, the CDR3 is TGTGCCAGCAGCCCGGAGGGACAGCGGGTAGTCTACGAGCAGTACTTC. Its translation: CASSPEGQRVVYEQYF.

The V gene is TRBV6-5, the J gene TRBJ2-5, with TRBD1 matching 8 bases. Losses at the gene ends were 6 bases for V and 7 bases for J; bases not matched to a gene: 13. Looked up from germline, CDR1 is MNHEY and CDR2 is SVGAGI. This CDR3 is built from 15 residues. CDR3 in DNA: TGTGCCAGCAGCCTCCTACAGGGGGTGAGAAGGACCCAGTACTTC. It translates to CASSLLQGVRRTQYF.

J is TRBJ1-1 and V is TRBV7-6; TRBD1 might be the D (6 bases). This CDR3 has 18 amino acids. CDR1 and CDR2 (germline): SGHVS, FNYEAQ. V was clipped by 4 bases and J by 6 bases, with 27 bases between them. CDR3 in DNA: TGTGCCAGCAGCTCCATAGGGGGGGGTCGTCCCCTCGACGCTGAAGCTTTCTTT. Its translation is CASSSIGGGRPLDAEAFF.

The sample holds one count of this clone. This rearrangement joins TRBV10-3 to TRBJ1-4; D unclear. The CDR3 spans 13 residues. Trimming stripped 6 bases from V and 12 bases from J, with 17 bases between. The V gene's germline CDR1 is ENHRY and CDR2 SYGVKD. The CDR3 DNA sequence: TGTGCCATCAGCCCTGAGGAGAGTAGGGAACTGTTTTTT. It translates to CAISPEESRELFF.

The V call is TRBV18, the J call TRBJ1-1, with no clear D. V lost 3 bases and J 4 bases, leaving 15 bases between the germline ends. The germline gives CDR1 KGHSH, CDR2 LQKENI. This CDR3 comprises 15 residues. CDR3 sequence: CASSPTEGKVTEAFF. The CDR3, as DNA: TGTGCCAGCTCACCCACCGAGGGTAAGGTCACTGAAGCTTTCTTT.

This clone was counted a few times. The gene calls are TRBV9 and TRBJ1-2; 9 bases fit TRBD1. V lost 0 bases to trimming and J lost 7 bases; unmatched junction nucleotides: 4. CDR1 SGDLS and CDR2 YYNGEE come from the germline V gene. There are 14 residues in the CDR3. CDR3 in amino acids: CASSVGQGVGGYTF. CDR3 sequence (DNA): TGTGCCAGCAGCGTAGGACAGGGGGTGGGTGGCTACACCTTC.

This chain uses TRBV30 with TRBJ2-3, with TRBD1 identical over 7 bases. Germline lookup yields CDR1 GTSNPN and CDR2 SVGIG (reference sequence). V dropped 2 bases and J dropped 2; count of bases not matched to a gene: 10. CDR3 length: 16 amino acids. CDR3 sequence: CAWSRNRGPYTDTQYF. CDR3 bases: TGTGCCTGGAGTAGGAACAGGGGCCCCTACACAGATACGCAGTATTTT. The whole variable domain, remainder taken from reference TRBV30 and TRBJ2-3, is SQTIHQWPATLVQPVGSPLSLECTVEGTSNPNLYWYRQAAGRGLQLLFYSVGIGQISSEVPQNLSASRPQDRQFILSSKKLLLSDSGFYLCAWSRNRGPYTDTQYFGPGTRLTVL.

The genes are TRBV2 and TRBJ1-3, with TRBD1 matching 7 bases. Trimming removed 5 bases from V and 2 bases from J; junction bases left unmatched: 3. The CDR3 covers 14 residues. Germline V CDR1 and CDR2: SNHLY, FYNNEI. The DNA of the CDR3 is TGTGCCAGCAGTACACAGGGGACTGGAAACACCATATATTTT. Translated: CASSTQGTGNTIYF.

V and J are TRBV10-1 and TRBJ2-5; D is uncertain. Trimming shortened V by 3 bases and J by 4 bases, and 9 bases separated the two germline ends. This CDR3 region has 13 residues. Looked up from germline, CDR1 is WNHNN and CDR2 is SYGVQD (reference sequence). For the CDR3, the DNA is TGCGCCAGCAGTGATCCGGCGGCAGAGACCCAGTACTTC. This gives the protein CASSDPAAETQYF.

The sample holds one count of this clone. This sequence joins TRBV6-6 and TRBJ1-1, with D possibly being TRBD1 (5 bases). The CDR3 loop spans 15 amino acids. Germline CDR1 and CDR2: MNHNY and SVGAGI (reference sequence). The germline V and J ends were trimmed by 2 bases and 5 bases, with 15 bases remaining between them. The CDR3 bases are TGTGCCAGCAGTTACGCGGACCCGCGGGGGACTGAAGCTTTCTTT. The encoded protein is CASSYADPRGTEAFF.

This chain joins TRBV19 and TRBJ1-5; D is possibly TRBD1 (6 bases). V lost 5 bases to trimming and J lost 2 bases, with 13 bases between them. This CDR3 comprises 15 residues. Looked up from germline, CDR1 is LNHDA and CDR2 is SQIVND (reference sequence). CDR3 coding DNA: TGTGCCAGTAGTCCCGGGGGGCGGGGCAATCAGCCCCAGCATTTT. Its protein product is CASSPGGRGNQPQHF.

The genes are TRBV10-2 and TRBJ2-1; 10 nucleotides match TRBD2. Germline V gives CDR1 WSHSY, CDR2 SAAADI. Trimming cost V 0 bases and J 5 bases; bases outside gene matches: 13. The CDR3 spans 19 residues. For the CDR3, the DNA is TGCGCCAGCAGTGAGTCAACGGGTTTCCTAGCGGGAGTCCACAATGAGCAGTTCTTC. Protein: CASSESTGFLAGVHNEQFF.

The gene calls are TRBV5-1 and TRBJ2-1; the D is unclear. The CDR3 runs to 15 residues. V was cut by 4 bases and J by 5 bases, with 16 bases left in between. Germline V gives CDR1 SGHRS, CDR2 YFSETQ. As DNA, the CDR3 is TGCGCCAGCAGCGTCAAAAGGGTAGCAGACAATGAGCAGTTCTTC. Translation: CASSVKRVADNEQFF.

This clone was observed once. The chain has TRBV6-5 and TRBJ1-1; 9 nucleotides align to TRBD1. With 6 bases clipped from V and 7 bases from J, the junction kept 12 bases outside the gene matches. The CDR3 runs 15 residues. The germline CDR1 and CDR2 sequences are MNHEY and SVGAGI. CDR3 nucleotides: TGTGCCAGCAGAATCAAGGGGACAGGGTATAATGAAGCTTTCTTT. It codes for CASRIKGTGYNEAFF.

The CDR3 spells CAWSALNSLHF. The CDR3 DNA is TGTGCCTGGAGCGCTCTTAACTCCCTCCACTTT. The gene calls are TRBV30 and TRBJ1-6; D uncertain. V lost 3 bases and J 14 bases, leaving 11 bases between the germline ends. This CDR3 region has 11 residues. The germline CDR1 and CDR2 sequences are GTSNPN and SVGIG (reference sequence).

The V gene is TRBV27, the J gene TRBJ1-3; tentatively, D is TRBD1 (5 bases). There are 13 residues in the CDR3. CDR1 MNHEY and CDR2 SMNVEV come from the germline V gene (reference sequence). V was clipped by 5 bases and J by 1 base, with 6 bases between them. The CDR3 sequence is CASSPGSGNTIYF. In DNA, the CDR3 is TGTGCCAGCAGTCCAGGGTCTGGAAACACCATATATTTT.

The rearrangement uses TRBV9 and TRBJ2-7; D uncertain. Germline lookup yields CDR1 SGDLS and CDR2 YYNGEE. V lost 0 bases and J lost 3, with 7 bases in between. The CDR3 is 13 amino acids. CDR3 residues: CASSVEEGYEQYF. In nucleotides, the CDR3 is TGTGCCAGCAGCGTAGAGGAAGGCTACGAGCAGTACTTC. Filled out from reference TRBV9 and TRBJ2-7, the complete variable domain reads DSGVTQTPKHLITATGQRVTLRCSPRSGDLSVYWYQQSLDQGLQFLIQYYNGEERAKGNILERFSAQQFPDLHSELNLSSLELGDSALYFCASSVEEGYEQYFGPGTRLTVT.

This rearrangement joins TRBV5-8 to TRBJ2-1, with a possible D match to TRBD2 (5 bases). V was trimmed by 4 bases and J by 9 bases, leaving 5 bases between them. The CDR3 runs to 10 residues. The germline CDR1 and CDR2 sequences are SGHTS and YDEGEE. Written as DNA, the CDR3 is TGTGCCAGCAGCACTAGTGAGCAGTTCTTC. This encodes CASSTSEQFF.

The chain couples TRBV19 to TRBJ1-3, with D maybe TRBD1 (5 bases). Trimming removed 7 bases from V and 2 bases from J, with 15 bases in between. The CDR3 runs 15 residues. The V gene's germline CDR1 is LNHDA and CDR2 SQIVND (reference sequence). CDR3 loop: CASMGRFEAGNTIYF. The CDR3 DNA sequence: TGTGCCAGTATGGGGCGGTTTGAGGCTGGAAACACCATATATTTT.

The chain recombines TRBV6-4 with TRBJ2-1; a weak D match, TRBD2 (6 bases). The germline V and J ends were trimmed by 2 bases and 8 bases, with 16 bases remaining between them. This CDR3 has 15 residues. Looked up from germline, CDR1 is MRHNA and CDR2 is SNTAGT. CDR3 protein: CASSDGTPRGHEQFF. As DNA, the CDR3 is TGTGCCAGCAGTGACGGGACTCCCCGGGGTCATGAGCAGTTCTTC.

The gene calls are TRBV2 and TRBJ2-5; D not certain. CDR3 length: 14 residues. Trimming took 9 bases from V and 2 from J, leaving 16 bases between them. In germline, CDR1 is SNHLY, CDR2 FYNNEI. The CDR3 loop reads CASSFRMGQETQYF. The CDR3 nucleotides read TGTGCCAGTTCCTTTCGAATGGGGCAAGAGACCCAGTACTTC.

The V and J genes are TRBV28 and TRBJ1-1; D is possibly TRBD1 (5 bases). Germline loops: CDR1 MDHEN, CDR2 SYDVKM. The V end was cut by 4 bases, the J end by 5 bases, with 8 bases between. This CDR3 is built from 12 residues. The CDR3 DNA follows: TGTGCCAGCAGTTCACAGGAGACTGAAGCTTTCTTT. Its translation is CASSSQETEAFF.

The chain combines TRBV10-2 with TRBJ2-2, with TRBD2 matching 12 bases. Looked up from germline, CDR1 is WSHSY and CDR2 is SAAADI. Trimming at V came to 6 bases and at J to 8 bases, leaving 4 bases not matched to a gene. The CDR3 consists of 14 residues. CDR3 sequence: CASRWTSGTGELFF. The CDR3, as DNA: TGCGCCAGCAGGTGGACTAGCGGGACTGGGGAGCTGTTTTTT.

This chain joins TRBV23-1 and TRBJ2-5, with 8 bases fitting TRBD2. TRBV23-1 is an open reading frame whose function is uncertain. The CDR3 spans 17 residues. Losses at the gene ends were 1 base for V and 2 bases for J; bases not matched to a gene: 9. Written as DNA, the CDR3 is TGCGCCAGCAGTCAATTTTGCGGGACTAGAACTCAAGAGACCCAGTACTTC. It codes for CASSQFCGTRTQETQYF.